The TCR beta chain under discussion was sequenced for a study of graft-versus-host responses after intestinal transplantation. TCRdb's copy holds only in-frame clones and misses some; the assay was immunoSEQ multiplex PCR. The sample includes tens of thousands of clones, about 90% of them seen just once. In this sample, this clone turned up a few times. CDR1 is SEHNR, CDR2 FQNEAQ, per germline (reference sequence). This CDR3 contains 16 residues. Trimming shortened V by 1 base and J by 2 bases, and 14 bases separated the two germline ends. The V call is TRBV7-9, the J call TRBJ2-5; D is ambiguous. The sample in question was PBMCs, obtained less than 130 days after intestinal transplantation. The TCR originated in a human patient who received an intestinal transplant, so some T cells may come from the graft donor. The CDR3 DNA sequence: TGTGCCAGCAGCTTAGAGGCGGAGTTAGGGCAAGAGACCCAGTACTTC. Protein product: CASSLEAELGQETQYF.